This TCR beta chain was profiled in a study of PD-L1 blockade in urothelial cancer. The study, taken as a whole, reports: For durable-benefit patients, tumor-associated blood clones expanded more at 3 weeks.

Repertoires were generated with immunoSEQ multiplex PCR, while TCRdb's copy carries only in-frame clones and drops some. The sample lists roughly 25,000 clones; less than 90% were seen once. The CDR3 is made up of 11 amino acids. The V gene lost 4 bases and the J gene lost 5 bases, with 4 bases spanning the gap. Germline V gene sequence: CDR1 SGHRS, CDR2 YFSETQ. Worth noting for this clone: The antigen is unknown.

This material consisted of PBMCs, taken around atezolizumab (anti-PD-L1) treatment. The TCR sequence derives from a man between 65 and 80 years old with urothelial cancer. The chain links TRBV5-1 to TRBJ2-1; D uncertain. The CDR3 coding sequence is TGCGCCAGCAGCGACAACAATGAGCAGTTCTTC. Encoded protein: CASSDNNEQFF.